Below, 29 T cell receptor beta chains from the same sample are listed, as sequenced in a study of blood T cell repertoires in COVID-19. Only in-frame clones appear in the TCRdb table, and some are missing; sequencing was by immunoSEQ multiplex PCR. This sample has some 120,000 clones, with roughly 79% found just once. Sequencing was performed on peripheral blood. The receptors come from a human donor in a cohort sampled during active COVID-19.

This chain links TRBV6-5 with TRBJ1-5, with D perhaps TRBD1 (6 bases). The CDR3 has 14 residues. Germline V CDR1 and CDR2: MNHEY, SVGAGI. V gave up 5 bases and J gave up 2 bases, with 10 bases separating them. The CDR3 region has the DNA TGTGCCAGCAGTACAGGGCTGGGCAATCAGCCCCAGCATTTT. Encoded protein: CASSTGLGNQPQHF.

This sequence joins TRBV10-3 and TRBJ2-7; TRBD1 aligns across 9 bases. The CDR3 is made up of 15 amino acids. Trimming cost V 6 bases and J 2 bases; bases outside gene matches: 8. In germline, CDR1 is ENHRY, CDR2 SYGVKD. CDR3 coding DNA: TGTGCCATCAGACCTGGGGGACAGGGAACCTACGAGCAGTACTTC. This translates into CAIRPGGQGTYEQYF.

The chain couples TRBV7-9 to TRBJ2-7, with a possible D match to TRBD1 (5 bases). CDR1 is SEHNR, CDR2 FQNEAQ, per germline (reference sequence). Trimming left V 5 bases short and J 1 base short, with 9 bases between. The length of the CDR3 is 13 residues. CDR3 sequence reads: CASSTTESYEQYF. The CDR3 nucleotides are TGTGCCAGCAGCACGACAGAGTCCTACGAGCAGTACTTC.

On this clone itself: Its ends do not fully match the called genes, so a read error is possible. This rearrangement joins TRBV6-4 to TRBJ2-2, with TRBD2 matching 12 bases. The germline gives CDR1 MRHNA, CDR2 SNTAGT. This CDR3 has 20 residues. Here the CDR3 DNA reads TGTGCCAGCAGGGACTCGGGGCTAGCGGGGGGGCACTACTACACCGGGGAGCTGTTTTTT. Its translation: CASRDSGLAGGHYYTGELFF.

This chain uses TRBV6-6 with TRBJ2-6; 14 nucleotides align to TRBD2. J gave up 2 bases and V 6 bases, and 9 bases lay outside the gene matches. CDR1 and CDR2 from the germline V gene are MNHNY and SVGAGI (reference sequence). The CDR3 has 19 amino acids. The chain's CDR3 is CASSSGLAGAGAGANVLTF. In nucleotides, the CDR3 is TGTGCCAGCAGCTCGGGACTAGCGGGGGCGGGGGCTGGGGCCAACGTCCTGACTTTC.

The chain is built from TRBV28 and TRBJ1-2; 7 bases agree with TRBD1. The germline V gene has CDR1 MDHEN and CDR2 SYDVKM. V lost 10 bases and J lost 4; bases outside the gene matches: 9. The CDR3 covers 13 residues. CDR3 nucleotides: TGTGCCACGCAACAGGGGAGCCTCTATGGCTACACCTTC. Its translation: CATQQGSLYGYTF.

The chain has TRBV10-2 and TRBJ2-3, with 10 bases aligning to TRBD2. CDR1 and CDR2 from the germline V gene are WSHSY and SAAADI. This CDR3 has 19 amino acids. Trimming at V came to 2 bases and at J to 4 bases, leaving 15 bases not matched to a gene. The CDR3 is CASSERVAGGQRVADTQYF. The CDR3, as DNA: TGCGCCAGCAGTGAGAGGGTAGCGGGGGGCCAAAGGGTGGCAGATACGCAGTATTTT.

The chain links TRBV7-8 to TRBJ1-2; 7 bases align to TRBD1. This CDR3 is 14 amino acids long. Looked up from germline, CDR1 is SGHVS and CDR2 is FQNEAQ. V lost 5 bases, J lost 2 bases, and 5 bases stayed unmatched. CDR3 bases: TGTGCCAGCAGCCCGGGACAGTCCAACTATGGCTACACCTTC. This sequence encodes CASSPGQSNYGYTF.

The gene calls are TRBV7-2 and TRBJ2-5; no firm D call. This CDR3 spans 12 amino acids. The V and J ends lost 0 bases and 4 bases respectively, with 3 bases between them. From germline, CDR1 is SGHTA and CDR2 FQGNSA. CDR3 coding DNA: TGTGCCAGCAGCTTAGCGCGAGAGACCCAGTACTTC. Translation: CASSLARETQYF.

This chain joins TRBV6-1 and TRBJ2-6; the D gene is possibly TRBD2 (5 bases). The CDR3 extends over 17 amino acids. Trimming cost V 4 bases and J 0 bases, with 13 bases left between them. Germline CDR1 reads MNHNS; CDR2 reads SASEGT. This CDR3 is CASSGIRTSSGANVLTF. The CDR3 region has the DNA TGTGCCAGCAGTGGGATAAGGACTTCCTCTGGGGCCAACGTCCTGACTTTC.

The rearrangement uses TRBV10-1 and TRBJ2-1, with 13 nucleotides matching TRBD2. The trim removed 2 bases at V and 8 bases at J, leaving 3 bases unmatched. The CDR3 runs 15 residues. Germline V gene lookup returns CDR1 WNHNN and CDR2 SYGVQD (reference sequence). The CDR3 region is CASSETGTSGDEQFF. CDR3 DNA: TGCGCCAGCAGTGAGACCGGGACTAGCGGGGATGAGCAGTTCTTC.

CDR3 nucleotide sequence: TGTGCCAGCAGCCTTTTAAATATGAACACTGAAGCTTTCTTT. Protein sequence: CASSLLNMNTEAFF. V is TRBV3-1 (or the pseudogene TRBV3-2) and J is TRBJ1-1; unclear D gene. CDR3 length: 14 amino acids. The ends were cut back, 4 bases at V and 0 bases at J, with 9 bases in the middle. CDR1 is LGHDT and CDR2 is YNNKEL in the germline V gene (reference sequence).

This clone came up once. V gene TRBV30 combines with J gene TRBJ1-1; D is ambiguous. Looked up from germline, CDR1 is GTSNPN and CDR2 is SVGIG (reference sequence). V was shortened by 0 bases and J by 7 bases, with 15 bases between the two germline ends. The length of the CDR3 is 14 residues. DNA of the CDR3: TGTGCCTGGAGTGTACTCGGACTTGGGGATGAAGCTTTCTTT. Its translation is CAWSVLGLGDEAFF.

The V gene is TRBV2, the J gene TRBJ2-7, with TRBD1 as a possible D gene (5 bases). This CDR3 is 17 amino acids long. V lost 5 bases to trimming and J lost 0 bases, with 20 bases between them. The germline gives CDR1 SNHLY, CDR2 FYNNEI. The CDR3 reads CASSLTYDSVSSYEQYF. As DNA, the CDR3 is TGTGCCAGCAGTCTTACCTACGACAGTGTTAGCTCCTACGAGCAGTACTTC.

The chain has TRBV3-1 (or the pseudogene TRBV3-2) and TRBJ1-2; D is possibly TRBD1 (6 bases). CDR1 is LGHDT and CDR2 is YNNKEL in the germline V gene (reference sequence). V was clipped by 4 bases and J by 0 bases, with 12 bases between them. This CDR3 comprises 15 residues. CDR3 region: CASSLWTATNYGYTF. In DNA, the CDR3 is TGTGCCAGCAGCCTATGGACAGCGACTAACTATGGCTACACCTTC.

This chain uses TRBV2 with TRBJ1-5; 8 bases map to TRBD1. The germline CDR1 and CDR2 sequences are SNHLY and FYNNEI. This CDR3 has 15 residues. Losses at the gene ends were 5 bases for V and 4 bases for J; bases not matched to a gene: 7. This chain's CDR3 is CASSRQGQYNQPQHF. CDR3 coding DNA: TGTGCCAGCAGTAGACAGGGGCAATATAATCAGCCCCAGCATTTT.

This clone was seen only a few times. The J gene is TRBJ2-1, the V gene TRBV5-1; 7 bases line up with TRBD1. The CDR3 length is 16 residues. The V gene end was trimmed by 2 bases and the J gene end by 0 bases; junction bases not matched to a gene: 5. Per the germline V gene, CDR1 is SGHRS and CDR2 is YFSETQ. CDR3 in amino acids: CASSLPTGSSYNEQFF. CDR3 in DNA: TGCGCCAGCAGCTTACCGACAGGGAGCTCCTACAATGAGCAGTTCTTC.

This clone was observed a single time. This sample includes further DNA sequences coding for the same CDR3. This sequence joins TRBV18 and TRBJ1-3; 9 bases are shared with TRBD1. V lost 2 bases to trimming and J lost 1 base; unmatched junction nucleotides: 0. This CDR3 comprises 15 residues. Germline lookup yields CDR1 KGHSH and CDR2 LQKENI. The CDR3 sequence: CASSPGQGSGNTIYF. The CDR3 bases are TGTGCCAGCTCACCAGGACAGGGGTCTGGAAACACCATATATTTT.

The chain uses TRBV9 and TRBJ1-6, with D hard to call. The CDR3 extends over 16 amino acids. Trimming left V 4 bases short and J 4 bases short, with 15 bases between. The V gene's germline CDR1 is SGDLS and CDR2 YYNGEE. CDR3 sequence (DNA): TGTGCCAGCAGCCCGTCGGGTTCGGGGTATAATTCACCCCTCCACTTT. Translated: CASSPSGSGYNSPLHF.

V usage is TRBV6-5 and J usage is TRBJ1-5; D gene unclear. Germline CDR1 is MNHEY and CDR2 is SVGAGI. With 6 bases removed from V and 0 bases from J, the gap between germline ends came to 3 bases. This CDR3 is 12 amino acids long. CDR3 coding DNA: TGTGCCAGCAGGTATAGCAATCAGCCCCAGCATTTT. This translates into CASRYSNQPQHF.

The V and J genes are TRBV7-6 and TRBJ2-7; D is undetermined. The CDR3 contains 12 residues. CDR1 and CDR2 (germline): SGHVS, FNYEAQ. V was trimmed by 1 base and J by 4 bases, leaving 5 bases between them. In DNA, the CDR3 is TGTGCCAGCAGCTTAGGCACATACGAGCAGTACTTC. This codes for CASSLGTYEQYF.

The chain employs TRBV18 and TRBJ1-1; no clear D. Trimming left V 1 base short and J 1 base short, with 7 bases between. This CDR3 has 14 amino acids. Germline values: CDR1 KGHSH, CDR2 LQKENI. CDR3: CASSPQAGNTEAFF. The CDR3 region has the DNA TGTGCCAGCTCACCACAGGCAGGGAACACTGAAGCTTTCTTT.

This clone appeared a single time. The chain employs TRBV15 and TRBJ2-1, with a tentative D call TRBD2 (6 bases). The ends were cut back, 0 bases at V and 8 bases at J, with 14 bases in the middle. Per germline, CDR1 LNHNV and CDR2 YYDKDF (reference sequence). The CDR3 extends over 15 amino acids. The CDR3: CATSRDTSRIYEQFF. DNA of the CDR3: TGTGCCACCAGCAGAGATACTAGCCGTATCTATGAGCAGTTCTTC.

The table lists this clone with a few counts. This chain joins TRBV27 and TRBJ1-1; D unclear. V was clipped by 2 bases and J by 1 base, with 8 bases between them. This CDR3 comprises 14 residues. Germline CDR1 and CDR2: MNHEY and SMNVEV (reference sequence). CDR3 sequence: CASSLGSWNTEAFF. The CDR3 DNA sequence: TGTGCCAGCAGTTTAGGGAGCTGGAACACTGAAGCTTTCTTT.

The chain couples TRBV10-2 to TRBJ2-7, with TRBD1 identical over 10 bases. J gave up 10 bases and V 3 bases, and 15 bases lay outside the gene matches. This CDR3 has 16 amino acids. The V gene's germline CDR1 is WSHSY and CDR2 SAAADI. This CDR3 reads CASSDSGTGASLIQYF. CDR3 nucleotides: TGCGCCAGCAGTGATTCCGGGACAGGGGCCTCTCTTATACAGTACTTC.

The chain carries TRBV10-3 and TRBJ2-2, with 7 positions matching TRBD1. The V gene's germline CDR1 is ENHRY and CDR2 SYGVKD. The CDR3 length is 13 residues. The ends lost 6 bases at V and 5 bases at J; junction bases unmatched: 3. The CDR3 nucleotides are TGTGCCATCAGCCAGGGGGTAACCGGGGAGCTGTTTTTT. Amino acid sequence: CAISQGVTGELFF.

The CDR3, as DNA: TGTGCCAGCAGCCGGGGACAGGGGGTGATGACCCAGCATTTT. It is translated as CASSRGQGVMTQHF. The chain uses TRBV6-5 and TRBJ1-5; 11 bases are a match to TRBD1. Germline V lookup: CDR1 MNHEY, CDR2 SVGAGI. V lost 6 bases to trimming and J lost 11 bases; unmatched junction nucleotides: 9. This CDR3 spans 14 amino acids.

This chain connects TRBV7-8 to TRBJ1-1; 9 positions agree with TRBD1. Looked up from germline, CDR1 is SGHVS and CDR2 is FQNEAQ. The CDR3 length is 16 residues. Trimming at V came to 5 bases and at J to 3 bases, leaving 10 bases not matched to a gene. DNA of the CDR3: TGTGCCAGCAGCCGGTACAGGGGGCGATCGGACACTGAAGCTTTCTTT. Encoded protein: CASSRYRGRSDTEAFF.

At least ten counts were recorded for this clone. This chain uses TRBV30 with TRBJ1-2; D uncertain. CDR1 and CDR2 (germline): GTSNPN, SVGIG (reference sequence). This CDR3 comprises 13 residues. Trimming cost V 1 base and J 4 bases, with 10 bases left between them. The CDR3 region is CAWSDLAFYGYTF. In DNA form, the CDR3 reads TGTGCCTGGAGTGATCTAGCGTTCTATGGCTACACCTTC.